This record covers a single T cell receptor beta chain. Antigen specificity is unknown. This specimen comes from a study of vaccination and CD4 T cells after COVID-19. At the level of the study: Comprising six males and four females, the convalescent participants counted two Hispanic individuals among them. In culture, cells were exposed to overlapping spike peptides from SARS-CoV-2, HCoV-NL63, HCoV-OC43 and HCoV-229E.

The time point is: late sampling 161 to 241 days after vaccination in a few convalescent patients. Treatment indicated: roughly nine-day PBMC culture with coronavirus spike peptide pools or control peptides (ViraFEST assay). Sequence data for DNA of cultured CD4+ T cells were generated by the Oncomine TCR Beta short-read assay. Cultured CD4+ T cells were the source of extracted genomic DNA. Via MiXCR, TCRdb re-called the PCR reads, giving one row per CDR3 protein. The sample has tens of thousands of distinct CDR3 sequences, 46% seen once. Study observations and caveats: Sampling was limited to relatively few convalescent patients, with no early post-infection timepoints studied.

Germline trimming cut 3 bases from V and 0 bases from J; bases unmatched to any gene: 8. The CDR3 length is 16 residues. CDR1 is DFQATT, CDR2 SNEGSKA, per germline (reference sequence). This receptor was taken from a human donor who had recovered from COVID-19. This rearrangement joins TRBV20-1 to TRBJ2-1; 7 nucleotides match TRBD2. This specimen was CD4+ T cells from blood, cultured in vitro, taken about 7 months after SARS-CoV-2 vaccination. CDR3 loop: CSARLRGGSSYNEQFF. The CDR3 bases are TGCAGTGCTAGGTTGCGGGGAGGGAGCTCCTACAATGAGCAGTTCTTC.